The rows below give T cell receptor beta chains drawn from one sample of a study of blood T cells in healthy people across ages. TCRdb redid the calling of the 5' RACE reads with MiXCR, one entry per CDR3 protein. Of about 750,000 distinct CDR3 sequences in the sample, approximately 55% are singletons; the top ten hold 41%. The sequenced material came from blood. Receptors were obtained from a man at least 80 years old in good health. CDR3s include the opening cysteine and the closing phenylalanine or tryptophan. Fields, in order: J gene, clone size, V gene, CDR3 protein. Expanded clones get a size class; other rows say once, few or many, or leave the size out.

TRBJ2-7 . TRBV20-1 CSASSGSTYEQYF
TRBJ1-2 once TRBV25-1 CASSPGHLVCGYTF
TRBJ2-1 . TRBV6-1 CASSEAGAGGVHEQFF
TRBJ2-3 . TRBV20-1 CSARGSALRGNTQYF
TRBJ1-1 . TRBV10-3 CATTGQGYTEAFF
TRBJ2-7 . TRBV3-1 CASSPNTGTEQYF
TRBJ2-7 . TRBV19 CASSIRDVNLYEQYF
TRBJ1-1 . TRBV5-1 CASSWERGRNTEAFF
TRBJ2-1 . TRBV27 CASSEISGSAYNEQFF
TRBJ2-1 few TRBV29-1 CSVVVLAGVHEQFF
TRBJ1-2 . TRBV10-3 CAISALEINYGYTF
TRBJ2-7 few TRBV20-1 CSARDRPYEQYF
TRBJ2-1 . TRBV12-3/TRBV12-4 CASRGGWGRNEQFF
TRBJ2-7 . TRBV25-1 CASQTAHEQYF
TRBJ2-3 once TRBV6-5 CASSYSTLSGTDTQYF
TRBJ2-5 . TRBV5-5 CASSHGRNQETQYF
TRBJ1-3 . TRBV29-1 CSVGGNPISGNTIYF
TRBJ2-1 many TRBV7-2 CASSLRRVGSEQFF
TRBJ2-5 . TRBV4-1 CASSRDLFSRETQYF
TRBJ2-4 . TRBV5-1 CASSSGLAGGPPLNIQYF
TRBJ2-6 . TRBV7-2 CASSSAGGANAGANVLTF
TRBJ2-7 once TRBV6-2/TRBV6-3 CASSYRSVSYEQYF
. . TRBV6-5 CASSVPRHEQYF
TRBJ2-7 . TRBV2 CASSDLGLAAYEQYF
TRBJ1-5 many TRBV21-1 CASTKAGQGTYSNQPQHF
TRBJ1-1 . TRBV29-1 CSVSVGTGRNTEAFF
. . TRBV6-1 CASSRDSHYEQYF
TRBJ2-7 . TRBV29-1 CSARPRPYEQYF
TRBJ2-1 few TRBV7-2 CASRTAGGPNEQFF
TRBJ2-7 few TRBV4-2 CASSQEATTYEQYF
TRBJ1-1 . TRBV27 CASSSPLVTEAFF
TRBJ2-4 . TRBV2 CASKGSGENIQYF